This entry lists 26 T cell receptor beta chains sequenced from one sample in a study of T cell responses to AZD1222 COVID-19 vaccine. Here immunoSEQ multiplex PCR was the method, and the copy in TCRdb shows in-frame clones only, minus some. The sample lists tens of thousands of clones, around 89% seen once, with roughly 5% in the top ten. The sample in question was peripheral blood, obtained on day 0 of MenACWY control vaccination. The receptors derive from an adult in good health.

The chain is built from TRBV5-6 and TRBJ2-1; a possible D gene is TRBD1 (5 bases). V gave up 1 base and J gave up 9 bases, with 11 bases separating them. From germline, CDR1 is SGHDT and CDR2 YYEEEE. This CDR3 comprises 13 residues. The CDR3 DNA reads TGTGCCAGCAGCTTGCGCAGGGCGAGTGAGCAGTTCTTC. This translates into CASSLRRASEQFF.

The CDR3 region is CASQGADTQYF. DNA for the CDR3: TGTGCCTCTCAGGGAGCAGATACGCAGTATTTT. The chain recombines TRBV30 with TRBJ2-3; either TRBD1 or TRBD2 may fit D (5 bases each). The V and J ends lost 7 bases and 4 bases respectively, with 9 bases between them. The germline gives CDR1 GTSNPN, CDR2 SVGIG (reference sequence). The CDR3 spans 11 residues.

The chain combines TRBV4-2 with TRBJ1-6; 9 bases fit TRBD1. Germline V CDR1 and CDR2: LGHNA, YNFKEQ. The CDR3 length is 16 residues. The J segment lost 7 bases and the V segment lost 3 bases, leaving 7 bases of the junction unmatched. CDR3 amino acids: CASSQAAGTGNSPLHF. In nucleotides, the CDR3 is TGTGCCAGCAGCCAGGCGGCCGGGACAGGGAATTCACCCCTCCACTTT.

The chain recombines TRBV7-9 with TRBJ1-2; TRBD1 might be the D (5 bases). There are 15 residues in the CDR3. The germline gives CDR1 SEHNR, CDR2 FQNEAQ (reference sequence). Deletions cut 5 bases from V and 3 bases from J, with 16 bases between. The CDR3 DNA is TGTGCCAGCAGCCCTTCGATCGGGGCGGACTATGGCTACACCTTC. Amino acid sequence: CASSPSIGADYGYTF.

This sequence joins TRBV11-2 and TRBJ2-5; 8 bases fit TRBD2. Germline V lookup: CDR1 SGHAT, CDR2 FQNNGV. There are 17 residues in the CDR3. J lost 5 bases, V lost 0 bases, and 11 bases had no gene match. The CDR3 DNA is TGTGCCAGCAGCTTAGATTTGGGGCTAGCGGGTCTGGAGACCCAGTACTTC. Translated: CASSLDLGLAGLETQYF.

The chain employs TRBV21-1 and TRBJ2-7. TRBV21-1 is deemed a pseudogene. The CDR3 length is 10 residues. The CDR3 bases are TGTGCCAGCAGCAAATTGGAGCAGTACTTC. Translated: CASSKLEQYF.

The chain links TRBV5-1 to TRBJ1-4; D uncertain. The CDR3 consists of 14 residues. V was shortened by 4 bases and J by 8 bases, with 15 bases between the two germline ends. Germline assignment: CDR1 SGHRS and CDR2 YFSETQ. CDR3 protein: CASSENGGLEKLFF. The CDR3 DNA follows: TGCGCCAGCAGCGAAAACGGAGGTTTGGAAAAACTGTTTTTT.

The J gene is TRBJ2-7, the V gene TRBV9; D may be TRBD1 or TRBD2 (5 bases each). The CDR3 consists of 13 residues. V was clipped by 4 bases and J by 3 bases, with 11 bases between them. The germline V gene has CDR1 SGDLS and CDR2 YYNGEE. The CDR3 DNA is TGTGCCAGCAGCCCCGGGACCCGCTACGAGCAGTACTTC. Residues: CASSPGTRYEQYF.

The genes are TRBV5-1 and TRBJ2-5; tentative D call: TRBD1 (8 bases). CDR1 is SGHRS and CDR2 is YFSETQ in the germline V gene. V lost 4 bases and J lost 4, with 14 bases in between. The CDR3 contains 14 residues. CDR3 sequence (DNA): TGCGCCAGCAGCGGAAGCGGGACAGGAGAGACCCAGTACTTC. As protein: CASSGSGTGETQYF.

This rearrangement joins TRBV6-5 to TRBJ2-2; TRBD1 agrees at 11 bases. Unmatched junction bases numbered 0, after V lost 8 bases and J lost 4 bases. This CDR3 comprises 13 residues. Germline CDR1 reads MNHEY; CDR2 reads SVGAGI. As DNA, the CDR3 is TGTGCCAGCGGGACAGGGGGCACCGGGGAGCTGTTTTTT. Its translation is CASGTGGTGELFF.

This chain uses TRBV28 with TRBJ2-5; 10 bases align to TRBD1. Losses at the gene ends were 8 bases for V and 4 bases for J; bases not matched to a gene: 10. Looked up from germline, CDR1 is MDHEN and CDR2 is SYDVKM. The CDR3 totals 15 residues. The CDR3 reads CASVGQGVVRETQYF. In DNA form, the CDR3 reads TGTGCCAGCGTCGGACAGGGGGTAGTCAGAGAGACCCAGTACTTC. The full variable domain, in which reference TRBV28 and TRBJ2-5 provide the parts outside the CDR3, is DVKVTQSSRYLVKRTGEKVFLECVQDMDHENMFWYRQDPGLGLRLIYFSYDVKMKEKGDIPEGYSVSREKKERFSLILESASTNQTSMYLCASVGQGVVRETQYFGPGTRLLVL.

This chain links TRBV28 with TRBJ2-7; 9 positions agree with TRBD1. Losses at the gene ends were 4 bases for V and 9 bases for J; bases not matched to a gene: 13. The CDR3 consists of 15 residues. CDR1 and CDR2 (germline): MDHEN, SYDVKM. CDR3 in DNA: TGTGCCAGCAGTTCAGGGGACAGGGAGACTGGAGGGCAGTACTTC. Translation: CASSSGDRETGGQYF.

The CDR3 nucleotides read TGTGCCAGCAGCAATGAGATACGGTGGAACACTGAAGCTTTCTTT. It translates to CASSNEIRWNTEAFF. The V and J genes are TRBV21-1 and TRBJ1-1. TRBV21-1 is labeled a pseudogene. The CDR3 runs to 15 residues.

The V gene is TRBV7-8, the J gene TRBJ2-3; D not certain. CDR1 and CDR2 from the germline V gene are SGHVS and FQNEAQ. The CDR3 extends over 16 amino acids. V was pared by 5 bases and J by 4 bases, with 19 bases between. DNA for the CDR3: TGTGCCAGCAGCCTCGGATCAGTCTTGGGCGCAGATACGCAGTATTTT. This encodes CASSLGSVLGADTQYF.

The CDR3 DNA reads TGTGCCAGCAGCGCCGGGACGGACTCCTACGAGCAGTACTTC. This gives the protein CASSAGTDSYEQYF. This rearrangement joins TRBV9 to TRBJ2-7; D is possibly TRBD1 or TRBD2 (5 bases each). Germline CDR1 is SGDLS and CDR2 is YYNGEE. The V end was cut by 3 bases, the J end by 0 bases, with 10 bases between. This CDR3 is built from 14 residues.

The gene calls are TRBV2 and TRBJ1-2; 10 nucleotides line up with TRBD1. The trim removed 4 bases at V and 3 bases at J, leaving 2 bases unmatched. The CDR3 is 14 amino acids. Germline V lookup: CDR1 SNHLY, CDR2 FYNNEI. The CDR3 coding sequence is TGTGCCAGCAGTGGACAGGGGGCTGACTATGGCTACACCTTC. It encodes CASSGQGADYGYTF.

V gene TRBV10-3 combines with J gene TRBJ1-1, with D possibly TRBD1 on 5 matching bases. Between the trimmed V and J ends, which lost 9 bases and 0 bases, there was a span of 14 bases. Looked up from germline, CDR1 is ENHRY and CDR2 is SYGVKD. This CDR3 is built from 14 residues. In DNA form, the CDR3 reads TGTGCCATAACCACGGGGACGATGAACACTGAAGCTTTCTTT. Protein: CAITTGTMNTEAFF.

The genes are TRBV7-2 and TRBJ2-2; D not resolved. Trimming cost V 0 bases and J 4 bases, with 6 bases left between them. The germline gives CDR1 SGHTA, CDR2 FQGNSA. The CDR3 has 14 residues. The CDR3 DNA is TGTGCCAGCAGCTTAGCAGGGTTCACCGGGGAGCTGTTTTTT. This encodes CASSLAGFTGELFF.

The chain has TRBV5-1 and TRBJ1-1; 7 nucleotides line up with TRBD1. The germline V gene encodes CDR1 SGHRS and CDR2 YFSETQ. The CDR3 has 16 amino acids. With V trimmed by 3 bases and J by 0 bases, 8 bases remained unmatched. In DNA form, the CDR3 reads TGCGCCAGCAGCTCCCTAGGGAGGGGGCTGAACACTGAAGCTTTCTTT. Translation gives CASSSLGRGLNTEAFF.

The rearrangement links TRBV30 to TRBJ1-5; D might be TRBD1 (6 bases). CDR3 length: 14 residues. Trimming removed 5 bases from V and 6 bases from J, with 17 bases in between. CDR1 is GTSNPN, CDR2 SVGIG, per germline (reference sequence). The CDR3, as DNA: TGTGCCTGGGGGGAGTTCGGGGGCGGTCAGCCCCAGCATTTT. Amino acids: CAWGEFGGGQPQHF.

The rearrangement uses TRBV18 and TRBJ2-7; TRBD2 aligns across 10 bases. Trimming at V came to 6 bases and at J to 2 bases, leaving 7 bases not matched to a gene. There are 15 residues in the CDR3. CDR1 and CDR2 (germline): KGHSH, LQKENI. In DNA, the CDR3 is TGTGCCAGCTCCCCCAGCCTAGCGGGAGCCTACGAGCAGTACTTC. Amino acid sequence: CASSPSLAGAYEQYF.

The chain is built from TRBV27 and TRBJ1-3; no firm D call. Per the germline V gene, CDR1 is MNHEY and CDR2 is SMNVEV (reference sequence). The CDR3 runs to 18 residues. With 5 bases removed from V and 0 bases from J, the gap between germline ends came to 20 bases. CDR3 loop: CASSPQSQWWTSGNTIYF. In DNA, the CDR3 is TGTGCCAGCAGTCCCCAGTCCCAATGGTGGACCTCTGGAAACACCATATATTTT.

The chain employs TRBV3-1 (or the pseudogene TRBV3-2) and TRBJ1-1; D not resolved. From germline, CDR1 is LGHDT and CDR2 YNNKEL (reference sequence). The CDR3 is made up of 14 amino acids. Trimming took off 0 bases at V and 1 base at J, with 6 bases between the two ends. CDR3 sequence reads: CASSQEAPNTEAFF. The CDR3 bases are TGTGCCAGCAGCCAAGAGGCCCCGAACACTGAAGCTTTCTTT.

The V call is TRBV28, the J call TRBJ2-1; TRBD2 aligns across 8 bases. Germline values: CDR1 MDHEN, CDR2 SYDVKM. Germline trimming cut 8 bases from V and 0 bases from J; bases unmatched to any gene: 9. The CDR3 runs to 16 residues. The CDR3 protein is CASFPSSGASYNEQFF. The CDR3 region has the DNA TGTGCCAGCTTCCCGAGTAGCGGGGCCTCCTACAATGAGCAGTTCTTC.

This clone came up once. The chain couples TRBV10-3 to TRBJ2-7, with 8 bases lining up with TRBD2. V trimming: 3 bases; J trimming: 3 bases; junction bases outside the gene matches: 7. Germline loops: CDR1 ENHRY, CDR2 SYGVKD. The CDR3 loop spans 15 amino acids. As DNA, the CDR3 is TGTGCCATCAGTGATCAGACTAGCGTGAACTACGAGCAGTACTTC. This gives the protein CAISDQTSVNYEQYF.

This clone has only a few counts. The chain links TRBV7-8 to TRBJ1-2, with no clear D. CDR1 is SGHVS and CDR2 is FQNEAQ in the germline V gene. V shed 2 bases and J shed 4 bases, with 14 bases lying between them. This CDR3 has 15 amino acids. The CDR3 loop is CASSLSRVLVYGYTF. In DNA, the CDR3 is TGTGCCAGCAGCTTATCCCGGGTGTTAGTCTATGGCTACACCTTC.